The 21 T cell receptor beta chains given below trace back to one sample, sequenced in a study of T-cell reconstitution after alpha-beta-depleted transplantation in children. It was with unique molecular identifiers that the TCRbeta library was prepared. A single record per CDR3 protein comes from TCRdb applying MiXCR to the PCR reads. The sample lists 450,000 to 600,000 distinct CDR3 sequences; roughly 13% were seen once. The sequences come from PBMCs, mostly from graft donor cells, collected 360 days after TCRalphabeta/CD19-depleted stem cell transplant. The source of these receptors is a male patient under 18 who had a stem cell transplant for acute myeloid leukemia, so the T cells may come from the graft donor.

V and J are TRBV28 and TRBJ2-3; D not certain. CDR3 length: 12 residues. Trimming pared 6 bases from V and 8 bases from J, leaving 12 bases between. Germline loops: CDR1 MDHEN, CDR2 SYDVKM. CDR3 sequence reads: CASRKESSTQYF. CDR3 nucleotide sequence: TGTGCCAGCAGGAAGGAATCTTCTACGCAGTATTTT.

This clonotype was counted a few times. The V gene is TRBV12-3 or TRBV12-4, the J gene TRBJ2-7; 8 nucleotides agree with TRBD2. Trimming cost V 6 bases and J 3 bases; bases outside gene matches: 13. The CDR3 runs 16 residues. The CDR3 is CASRARGGLGGYEQYF. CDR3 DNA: TGTGCCAGCAGGGCCCGGGGGGGGCTCGGCGGCTACGAGCAGTACTTC.

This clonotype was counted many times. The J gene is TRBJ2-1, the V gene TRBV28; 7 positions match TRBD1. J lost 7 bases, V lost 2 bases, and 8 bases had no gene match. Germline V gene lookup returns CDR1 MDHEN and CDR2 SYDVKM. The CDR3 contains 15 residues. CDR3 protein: CASSLRRGIGNEQFF. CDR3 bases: TGTGCCAGCAGTTTACGCAGGGGGATAGGTAATGAGCAGTTCTTC.

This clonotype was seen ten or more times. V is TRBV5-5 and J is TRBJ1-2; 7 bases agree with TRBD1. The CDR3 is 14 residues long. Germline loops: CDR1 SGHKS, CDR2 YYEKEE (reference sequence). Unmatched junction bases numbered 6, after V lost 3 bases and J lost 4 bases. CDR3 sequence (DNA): TGTGCCAGCAGCTCGGGACAGCCCCTCTATGGCTACACCTTC. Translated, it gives CASSSGQPLYGYTF.

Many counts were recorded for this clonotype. The DNA for the CDR3 is TGTGCCAGCAGTTGGCCGGGTACCTACGAGCAGTACTTC. Residues: CASSWPGTYEQYF. The rearrangement joins TRBV6-2 or TRBV6-3 to TRBJ2-7, with D uncertain. This CDR3 is built from 13 residues. From germline, CDR1 is MNHEY and CDR2 SVGEGT. Trimming took off 4 bases at V and 2 bases at J, with 9 bases between the two ends.

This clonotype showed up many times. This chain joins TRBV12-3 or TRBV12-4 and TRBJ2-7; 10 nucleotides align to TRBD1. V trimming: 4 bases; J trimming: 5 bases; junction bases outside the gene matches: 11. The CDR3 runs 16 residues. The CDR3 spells CASSSSLGTGDHEQYF. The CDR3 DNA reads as TGTGCCAGCAGTTCCTCATTAGGGACAGGGGACCACGAGCAGTACTTC.

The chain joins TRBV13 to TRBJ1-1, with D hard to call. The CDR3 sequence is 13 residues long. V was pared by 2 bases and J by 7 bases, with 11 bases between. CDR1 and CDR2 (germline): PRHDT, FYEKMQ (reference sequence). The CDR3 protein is CASSLRVGLEAFF. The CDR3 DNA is TGTGCCAGCAGCTTAAGAGTGGGCCTTGAAGCTTTCTTT.

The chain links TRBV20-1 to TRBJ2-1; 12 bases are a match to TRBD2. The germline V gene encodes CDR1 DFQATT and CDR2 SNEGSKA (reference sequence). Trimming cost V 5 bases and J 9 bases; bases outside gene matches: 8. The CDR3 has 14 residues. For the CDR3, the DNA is TGCAGTGCTTACTTGACTAGCGGGAGAAGTGAGCAGTTCTTC. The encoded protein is CSAYLTSGRSEQFF.

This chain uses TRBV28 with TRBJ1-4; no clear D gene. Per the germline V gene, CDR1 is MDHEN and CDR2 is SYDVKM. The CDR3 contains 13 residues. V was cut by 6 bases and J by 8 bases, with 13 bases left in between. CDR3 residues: CASRRRAREKLFF. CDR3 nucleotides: TGTGCCAGCAGGCGGAGGGCGAGGGAAAAACTGTTTTTT.

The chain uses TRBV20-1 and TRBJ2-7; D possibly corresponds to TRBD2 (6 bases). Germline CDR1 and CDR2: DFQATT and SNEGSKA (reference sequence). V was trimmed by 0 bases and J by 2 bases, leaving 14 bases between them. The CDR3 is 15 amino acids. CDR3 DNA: TGCAGTGCTAGAGATCGGGTAGCGGTCCCCTACGAGCAGTACTTC. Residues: CSARDRVAVPYEQYF.

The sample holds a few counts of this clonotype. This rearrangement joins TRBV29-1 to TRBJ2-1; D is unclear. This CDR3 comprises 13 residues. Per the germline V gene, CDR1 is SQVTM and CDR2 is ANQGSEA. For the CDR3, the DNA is TGCAGTTACCAAAGCGAATCCTACAATGAGCAGTTCTTC. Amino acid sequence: CSYQSESYNEQFF.

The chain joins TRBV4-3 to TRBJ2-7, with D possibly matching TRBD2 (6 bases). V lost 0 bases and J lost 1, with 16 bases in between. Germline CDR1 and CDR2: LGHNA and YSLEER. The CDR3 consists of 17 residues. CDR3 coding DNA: TGCGCCAGCAGCCAAGACGGTTTTGTGGGGGGATCCTACGAGCAGTACTTC. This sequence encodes CASSQDGFVGGSYEQYF.

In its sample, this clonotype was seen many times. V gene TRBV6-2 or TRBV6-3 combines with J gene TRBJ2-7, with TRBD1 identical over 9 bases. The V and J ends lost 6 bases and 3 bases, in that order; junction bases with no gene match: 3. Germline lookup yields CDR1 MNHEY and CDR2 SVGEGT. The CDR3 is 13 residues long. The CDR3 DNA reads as TGTGCCAGCAGGGGGACAGGGTACTACGAGCAGTACTTC. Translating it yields CASRGTGYYEQYF.

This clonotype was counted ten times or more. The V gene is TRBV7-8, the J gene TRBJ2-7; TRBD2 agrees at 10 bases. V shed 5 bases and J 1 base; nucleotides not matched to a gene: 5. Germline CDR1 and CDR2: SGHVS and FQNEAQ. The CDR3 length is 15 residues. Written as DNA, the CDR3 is TGTGCCAGCAGCCCTCCACTAGCGGGGTCCTACGAGCAGTACTTC. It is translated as CASSPPLAGSYEQYF.

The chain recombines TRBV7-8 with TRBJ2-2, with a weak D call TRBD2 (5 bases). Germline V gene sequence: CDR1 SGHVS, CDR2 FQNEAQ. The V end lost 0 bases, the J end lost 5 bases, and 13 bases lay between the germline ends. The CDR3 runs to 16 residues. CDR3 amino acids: CASSLAWASRTGELFF. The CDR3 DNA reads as TGTGCCAGCAGCTTAGCCTGGGCTAGCAGGACCGGGGAGCTGTTTTTT.

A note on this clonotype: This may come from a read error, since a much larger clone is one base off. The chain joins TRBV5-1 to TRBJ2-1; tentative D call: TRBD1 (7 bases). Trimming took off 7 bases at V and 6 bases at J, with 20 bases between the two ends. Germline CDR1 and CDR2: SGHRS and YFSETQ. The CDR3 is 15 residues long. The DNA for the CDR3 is TGCGCCAGCTGCGCGGGACAGATCTCGGGCAATGAGCAGTTCTTC. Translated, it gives CASCAGQISGNEQFF.

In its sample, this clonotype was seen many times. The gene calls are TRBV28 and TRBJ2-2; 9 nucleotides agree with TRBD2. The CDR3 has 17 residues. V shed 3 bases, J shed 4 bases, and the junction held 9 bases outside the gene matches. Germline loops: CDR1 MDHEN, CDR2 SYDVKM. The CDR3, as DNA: TGTGCCAGCAGTTTTCCGCTAGCGGGATGGGCCACCGGGGAGCTGTTTTTT. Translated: CASSFPLAGWATGELFF.

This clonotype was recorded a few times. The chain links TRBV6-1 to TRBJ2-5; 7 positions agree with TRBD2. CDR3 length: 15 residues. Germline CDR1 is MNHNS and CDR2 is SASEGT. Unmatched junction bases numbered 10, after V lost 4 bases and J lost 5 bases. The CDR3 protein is CASSGGKAGQETQYF. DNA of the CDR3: TGTGCCAGCAGTGGAGGTAAAGCGGGGCAGGAGACCCAGTACTTC.

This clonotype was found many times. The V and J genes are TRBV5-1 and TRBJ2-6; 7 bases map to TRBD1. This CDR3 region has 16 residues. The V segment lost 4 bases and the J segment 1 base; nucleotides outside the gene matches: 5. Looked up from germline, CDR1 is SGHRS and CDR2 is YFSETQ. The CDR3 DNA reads TGCGCCAGCAGCCCCTTGACAGGGTCTGGGGCCAACGTCCTGACTTTC. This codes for CASSPLTGSGANVLTF.

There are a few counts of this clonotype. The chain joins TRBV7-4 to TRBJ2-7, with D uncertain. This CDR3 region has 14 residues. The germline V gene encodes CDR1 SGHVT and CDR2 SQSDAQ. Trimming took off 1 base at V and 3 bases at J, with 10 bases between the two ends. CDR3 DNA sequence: TGTGCCAGCAGCTTAGAACGTAACATCTACGAGCAGTACTTC. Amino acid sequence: CASSLERNIYEQYF.

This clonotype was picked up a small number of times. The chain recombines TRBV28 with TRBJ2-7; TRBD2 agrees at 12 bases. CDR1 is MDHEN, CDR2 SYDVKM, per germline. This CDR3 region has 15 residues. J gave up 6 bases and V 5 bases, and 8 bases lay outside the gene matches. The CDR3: CASSHRLAGAREQYF. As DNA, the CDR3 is TGTGCCAGCAGTCACAGACTAGCGGGAGCTCGCGAGCAGTACTTC.